This T cell receptor beta chain was observed in a study of blood T cell repertoires in COVID-19. Study-level background: The cDNA or gDNA used as material had been derived from T cells, B-cell-depleted T cells, or PBMCs.

Seattle researchers signed up patients amid active infection and tracked them longitudinally. The repertoire was sequenced with immunoSEQ multiplex PCR; TCRdb's copy has only in-frame clones and lacks some. The sample yields about 160,000 clones, 82% seen once. V was pared by 6 bases and J by 4 bases, with 15 bases between. Germline lookup yields CDR1 SGHAT and CDR2 FQNNGV. The CDR3 runs to 15 residues. This chain uses TRBV11-2 with TRBJ1-4, with D perhaps matching TRBD1 (6 bases). The material sequenced was peripheral blood. The TCR sequence derives from a middle-aged woman with COVID-19, enrolled during active disease. The CDR3 region is CASSPQGRGNEKLFF. The CDR3 region has the DNA TGTGCCAGCAGTCCCCAGGGGAGGGGTAATGAAAAACTGTTTTTT.